This TCR beta chain appears in the sequencing data of a study of T cells in tumors after PD-1 blockade. Study overall: No patient had prior checkpoint blockade, systemic immunosuppression, or radiotherapy within 4 weeks. Daily vismodegib 150 mg continued in a subset of anti-PD-1-treated patients. Broader study findings: Peripheral recruitment is suggested, as some novel exhausted tumor clones were in pre-treatment blood.

Template: tumor biopsy or peripheral blood genomic DNA, about 616-6,500 ng per sample. The length of the CDR3 is 15 residues. The ends lost 3 bases at V and 2 bases at J; junction bases unmatched: 7. Germline loops: CDR1 DFQATT, CDR2 SNEGSKA (reference sequence). The data were produced by immunoSEQ multiplex PCR, yet TCRdb's version contains in-frame clones alone and is incomplete. Of about 60,000 clones in the sample, 74% are singletons; the top ten hold approximately 4.5%. Concerning this clone: Its target is not known.

This specimen consisted of PBMCs, obtained after anti-PD-1 treatment. This rearrangement joins TRBV20-1 to TRBJ2-5; 9 nucleotides agree with TRBD2. The receptor was derived from a human donor with basal cell carcinoma. The CDR3 region has the DNA TGCAGTGCTAGTACGGAGCGGGGGGCTCAAGAGACCCAGTACTTC. Residues: CSASTERGAQETQYF.